This TCR beta chain was sequenced for a study of cytomegalovirus exposure and HLA in healthy donors. The overall study: Approximately 83 million unique TCRs from HLA-typed donors were held in an early data release.

General observations from the study: In an earlier analysis, productive rearrangement rates for most beta V segments clustered near 87% or 30%.

The CDR3 is 14 residues long. The V gene's germline CDR1 is SGDLS and CDR2 YYNGEE. Trimming cost V 3 bases and J 6 bases, with 10 bases left between them. The PCR was carried out with 60 Vbeta primers and 13 Jbeta primers. Generated by immunoSEQ multiplex PCR, the TCRdb table keeps only in-frame clones and is missing some. The table records hundreds of thousands of clones, approximately 84% of them present only once. On this clone: What it binds is not known.

This chain uses TRBV9 with TRBJ1-6; weak D call: TRBD1 (6 bases). The source is a woman aged 35 to 49 in good health and CMV-seronegative. Sequencing was done on a sample of PBMCs. The CDR3 is CASSATGINSPLHF. DNA for the CDR3: TGTGCCAGCAGCGCGACAGGTATTAATTCACCCCTCCACTTT.